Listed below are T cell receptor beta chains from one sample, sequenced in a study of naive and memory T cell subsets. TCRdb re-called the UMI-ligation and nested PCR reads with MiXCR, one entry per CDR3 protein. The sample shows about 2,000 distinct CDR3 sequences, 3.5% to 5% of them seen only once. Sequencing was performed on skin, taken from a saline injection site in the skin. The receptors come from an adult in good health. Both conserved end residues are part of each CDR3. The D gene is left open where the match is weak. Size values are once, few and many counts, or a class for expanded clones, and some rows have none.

CDR3nt: TGCAGCGGCGGGAGGACCTACAATGAGCAGTTCTTC
CDR3aa: CSGGRTYNEQFF
d_gene: TRBD2
abundance: medium-sized
v_gene: TRBV20-1
j_gene: TRBJ2-1

CDR3nt: TGCAGCGTTGAAGAATGGCCGGGACTAGCGGGATCCCCTACCTACAATGAGCAGTTCTTC
CDR3aa: CSVEEWPGLAGSPTYNEQFF
d_gene: TRBD2
abundance: large
v_gene: TRBV29-1
j_gene: TRBJ2-1

CDR3nt: TGTGCCAGCAGTGGGGGGCGGGAGCCGTTCACAGATACGCAGTATTTT
CDR3aa: CASSGGREPFTDTQYF
d_gene: NA
abundance: many
v_gene: TRBV2
j_gene: TRBJ2-3

CDR3nt: TGTGCCACCAGCAGAGCGGGGGACCACGGGGAGCTGTTTTTT
CDR3aa: CATSRAGDHGELFF
d_gene: NA
abundance: medium-sized
v_gene: TRBV15
j_gene: TRBJ2-2

CDR3nt: TGCGCCAGCAGCCTAACTAGCGGATACAATGAGCAGTTCTTC
CDR3aa: CASSLTSGYNEQFF
d_gene: TRBD2
abundance: many
v_gene: TRBV5-1
j_gene: TRBJ2-1

CDR3nt: TGTGCCAGCAGTTACGGACGGAAACCCTACGAGCAGTACTTC
CDR3aa: CASSYGRKPYEQYF
d_gene: NA
abundance: medium-sized
v_gene: TRBV6-5
j_gene: TRBJ2-7

CDR3nt: TGTGCCAGCAGCTCTCGTGCCACGGACGCCCGGGCAGAGCAGTTCTTC
CDR3aa: CASSSRATDARAEQFF
d_gene: NA
abundance: medium-sized
v_gene: TRBV7-9
j_gene: TRBJ2-1

CDR3nt: TGTGCCAGCAGTACTCATGAGGGGTTGGTTTCACCCCTCCACTTT
CDR3aa: CASSTHEGLVSPLHF
d_gene: NA
abundance: medium-sized
v_gene: TRBV27
j_gene: TRBJ1-6

CDR3nt: TGTGCCAGCAGTCCACAGGGATCTAACTATGGCTACACCTTC
CDR3aa: CASSPQGSNYGYTF
d_gene: NA
abundance: medium-sized
v_gene: TRBV12-3/TRBV12-4
j_gene: TRBJ1-2

CDR3nt: TGTGCCAGCAACACGGGCGTTATGAGCTCCTACAATGAGCAGTTCTTC
CDR3aa: CASNTGVMSSYNEQFF
d_gene: NA
abundance: medium-sized
v_gene: TRBV6-5
j_gene: TRBJ2-1

CDR3nt: TGCGCCAGCAGCGGTCGGCAGAGGGATGAGCAGTTCTTC
CDR3aa: CASSGRQRDEQFF
d_gene: NA
abundance: medium-sized
v_gene: TRBV5-1
j_gene: TRBJ2-1

CDR3nt: TGCAGTGTCCGGGGGGTTGGGGCCAACGTCCTGACTTTC
CDR3aa: CSVRGVGANVLTF
d_gene: TRBD2
abundance: medium-sized
v_gene: TRBV20-1
j_gene: TRBJ2-6

CDR3nt: TGCAGTGCTAGCAACGGGGTGGTTATCACAGATACGCAGTATTTT
CDR3aa: CSASNGVVITDTQYF
d_gene: NA
abundance: medium-sized
v_gene: TRBV20-1
j_gene: TRBJ2-3

CDR3nt: TGTGCCATCAGGACTGACCCCTACGAGCAGTACTTC
CDR3aa: CAIRTDPYEQYF
d_gene: NA
abundance: medium-sized
v_gene: TRBV10-3
j_gene: TRBJ2-7

CDR3nt: TGTGCCAGCAGCGAACAGGGGTCGTGGCGGGGGAAATCCTACAATGAGCAGTTCTTC
CDR3aa: CASSEQGSWRGKSYNEQFF
d_gene: NA
abundance: medium-sized
v_gene: TRBV5-6
j_gene: TRBJ2-1

CDR3nt: TGTGCCAGCAGGTACACACATGAGCAGTTCTTC
CDR3aa: CASRYTHEQFF
d_gene: NA
abundance: medium-sized
v_gene: TRBV2
j_gene: TRBJ2-1

CDR3nt: TGTGCCAGCAGCTTAAGTGGGGCAGGGGCCAACGTCCTGACTTTC
CDR3aa: CASSLSGAGANVLTF
d_gene: NA
abundance: medium-sized
v_gene: TRBV13
j_gene: TRBJ2-6

CDR3nt: TGCGCCAGCAGCCCGCTGTGGGCCCGTCATGAGCAGTTCTTC
CDR3aa: CASSPLWARHEQFF
d_gene: NA
abundance: medium-sized
v_gene: TRBV4-1
j_gene: TRBJ2-1

CDR3nt: TGTGCCAGCAGTCGAAACCAAGACAAAGAAGCTTTCTTT
CDR3aa: CASSRNQDKEAFF
d_gene: NA
abundance: medium-sized
v_gene: TRBV6-6
j_gene: TRBJ1-1

CDR3nt: TGTGCAAGTCGCTTCACAGGCAAAGCATCCTACGAGCAGTACTTC
CDR3aa: CASRFTGKASYEQYF
d_gene: NA
abundance: medium-sized
v_gene: TRBV12-2
j_gene: TRBJ2-7

CDR3nt: TGTGCCAGCAGTCCACTAGCGGGAGGGGTCCTTGAGCAGTTCTTC
CDR3aa: CASSPLAGGVLEQFF
d_gene: TRBD2
abundance: medium-sized
v_gene: TRBV27
j_gene: TRBJ2-1

CDR3nt: TGTGCCAGCAGTTACACCCCAAACTCTGGAAACACCATATATTTT
CDR3aa: CASSYTPNSGNTIYF
d_gene: NA
abundance: medium-sized
v_gene: TRBV6-5
j_gene: TRBJ1-3

CDR3nt: TGTGCCAGCAGCCCCCCTCGGACTAGCGGGAGAGGTCGAAATACCGGGGAGCTGTTTTTT
CDR3aa: CASSPPRTSGRGRNTGELFF
d_gene: TRBD2
abundance: NA
v_gene: TRBV7-9
j_gene: TRBJ2-2

CDR3nt: TGTGCCAGCAGCTTACTAGCGGGAGGCCCCCTCAATGAGCAGTTCTTC
CDR3aa: CASSLLAGGPLNEQFF
d_gene: TRBD2
abundance: medium-sized
v_gene: TRBV7-9
j_gene: TRBJ2-1

CDR3nt: TGTGCCAGCAGGGGAGGATTGGCGGGCGGGGCTTTCTTT
CDR3aa: CASRGGLAGGAFF
d_gene: NA
abundance: medium-sized
v_gene: TRBV6-5
j_gene: TRBJ1-1

CDR3nt: TGCAGTGCCAAAGAGGGACATCACTATGGCTACACCTTC
CDR3aa: CSAKEGHHYGYTF
d_gene: NA
abundance: medium-sized
v_gene: TRBV20-1
j_gene: TRBJ1-2

CDR3nt: TGTGCCAGCAGCTCGATGATGGTTGGGACCCAGTACTTC
CDR3aa: CASSSMMVGTQYF
d_gene: NA
abundance: medium-sized
v_gene: TRBV7-2
j_gene: TRBJ2-5

CDR3nt: TGTGCCAGCAGCCCACTACCCGGCACCTCCTACGAGCAGTACTTC
CDR3aa: CASSPLPGTSYEQYF
d_gene: NA
abundance: medium-sized
v_gene: TRBV7-2
j_gene: TRBJ2-7

CDR3nt: TGTGCCAGCAGCTTAGTGAGGGGGGGCGGCGGGAACACTGAAGCTTTCTTT
CDR3aa: CASSLVRGGGGNTEAFF
d_gene: NA
abundance: medium-sized
v_gene: TRBV7-8
j_gene: TRBJ1-1

CDR3nt: TGTGCCAGCAGTTACAGGGGGTACTGGTACGAGCAGTACTTC
CDR3aa: CASSYRGYWYEQYF
d_gene: NA
abundance: medium-sized
v_gene: TRBV6-2/TRBV6-3
j_gene: TRBJ2-7

CDR3nt: TGTGCCAGCAGTTTACGGAGGAGGACCTCCTACAATGAGCAGTTCTTC
CDR3aa: CASSLRRRTSYNEQFF
d_gene: NA
abundance: many
v_gene: TRBV12-3/TRBV12-4
j_gene: TRBJ2-1

CDR3nt: TGTGCTAGTGGTTTAGAATCCGGGGAGCTGTTTTTT
CDR3aa: CASGLESGELFF
d_gene: NA
abundance: medium-sized
v_gene: TRBV12-5
j_gene: TRBJ2-2

CDR3nt: TGCAGTGCTAGTAGCCCCCTAGCGGGAACTACGCAGTATTTT
CDR3aa: CSASSPLAGTTQYF
d_gene: TRBD2
abundance: medium-sized
v_gene: TRBV20-1
j_gene: TRBJ2-3

CDR3nt: TGTGCCAGCTCACCCGAAACGGGACCGACCAAGGAAAAACTGTTTTTT
CDR3aa: CASSPETGPTKEKLFF
d_gene: NA
abundance: medium-sized
v_gene: TRBV18
j_gene: TRBJ1-4

CDR3nt: TGCGCCAGCAGCTTGGTCGTGGGGGGCGGCTATGGCTACACCTTC
CDR3aa: CASSLVVGGGYGYTF
d_gene: NA
abundance: medium-sized
v_gene: TRBV5-1
j_gene: TRBJ1-2

CDR3nt: TGCAGTGCTAGTGGGGGAAGTAATGAAAAACTGTTTTTT
CDR3aa: CSASGGSNEKLFF
d_gene: NA
abundance: medium-sized
v_gene: TRBV20-1
j_gene: TRBJ1-4

CDR3nt: TGCAGTGCTACCGGGAGTGGTGGCTACACCTTC
CDR3aa: CSATGSGGYTF
d_gene: NA
abundance: medium-sized
v_gene: TRBV20-1
j_gene: TRBJ1-2

CDR3nt: TGTGCGACAGCACTGGGGACTGAAGCTTTCTTT
CDR3aa: CATALGTEAFF
d_gene: NA
abundance: NA
v_gene: TRBV19
j_gene: TRBJ1-1

CDR3nt: TGTGCCAGTAGTATAGGGCTTCGAGAGACCCAGTACTTC
CDR3aa: CASSIGLRETQYF
d_gene: NA
abundance: medium-sized
v_gene: TRBV19
j_gene: TRBJ2-5

CDR3nt: TGTGCCAGCAGCGCGGCTGTTAATTCACCCCTCCACTTT
CDR3aa: CASSAAVNSPLHF
d_gene: NA
abundance: medium-sized
v_gene: TRBV2
j_gene: TRBJ1-6

CDR3nt: TGCAGTGCGGGGACGGTTTTCTCTGGGGCCAACGTCCTGACTTTC
CDR3aa: CSAGTVFSGANVLTF
d_gene: NA
abundance: medium-sized
v_gene: TRBV20-1
j_gene: TRBJ2-6

CDR3nt: TGTGCCAGCATTACGGAGGGGCGACCAGGGGATGAGACCCAGTACTTC
CDR3aa: CASITEGRPGDETQYF
d_gene: NA
abundance: medium-sized
v_gene: TRBV2
j_gene: TRBJ2-5

CDR3nt: TGTGCTAGTGGTTTGGTAAAGGACAGGGCCTATGGCTACACCTTC
CDR3aa: CASGLVKDRAYGYTF
d_gene: TRBD1
abundance: NA
v_gene: TRBV12-5
j_gene: TRBJ1-2

CDR3nt: TGTGCCAGCACCCTGGGCGGCTCTGGAAACACCATATATTTT
CDR3aa: CASTLGGSGNTIYF
d_gene: NA
abundance: medium-sized
v_gene: TRBV6-5
j_gene: TRBJ1-3

CDR3nt: TGCAGTGCTAGAACAGACGCCAATGAGCAGTTCTTC
CDR3aa: CSARTDANEQFF
d_gene: NA
abundance: large
v_gene: TRBV20-1
j_gene: TRBJ2-1

CDR3nt: TGTGCCAGCAGTTTGGGACGGCCAACGCTGTTTTTT
CDR3aa: CASSLGRPTLFF
d_gene: NA
abundance: medium-sized
v_gene: TRBV12-3/TRBV12-4
j_gene: TRBJ2-2

CDR3nt: TGTGCCAGCAGCTTCTGGGGGGGAACCGGGGAGCTGTTTTTT
CDR3aa: CASSFWGGTGELFF
d_gene: TRBD2
abundance: medium-sized
v_gene: TRBV11-2
j_gene: TRBJ2-2

CDR3nt: TGTGCCAGCAGGAAGGGCAGAAACACTGAAGCTTTCTTT
CDR3aa: CASRKGRNTEAFF
d_gene: NA
abundance: many
v_gene: TRBV2
j_gene: TRBJ1-1

CDR3nt: TGCGCCAGCACCCCGACAGTCTCCTACGAGCAGTACTTC
CDR3aa: CASTPTVSYEQYF
d_gene: NA
abundance: medium-sized
v_gene: TRBV5-1
j_gene: TRBJ2-7

CDR3nt: TGTGCCAGTAGCACCCCGGGCTATAGCAATCAGCCCCAGCATTTT
CDR3aa: CASSTPGYSNQPQHF
d_gene: NA
abundance: NA
v_gene: TRBV19
j_gene: TRBJ1-5

CDR3nt: TGTGCCAGCAAACATTTACCGGGACTAGCTACAGATACGCAGTATTTT
CDR3aa: CASKHLPGLATDTQYF
d_gene: TRBD2
abundance: medium-sized
v_gene: TRBV6-1
j_gene: TRBJ2-3

CDR3nt: TGTGCCAGCAGCTCGACAGGGCACGGGGCAGATACGCAGTATTTT
CDR3aa: CASSSTGHGADTQYF
d_gene: TRBD1
abundance: medium-sized
v_gene: TRBV7-3
j_gene: TRBJ2-3